Shown below are 7 T cell receptor beta chains from a single sample sequenced in a study of blood T cell repertoires in COVID-19. Libraries were prepared by immunoSEQ multiplex PCR; TCRdb keeps only in-frame clonotypes and omits some of them. The sample lists 140,000 or so clones; about 86% were seen once. The sequenced sample consisted of peripheral blood. These receptors were taken from a woman aged 45-65 years with active or convalescent COVID-19.

The chain combines TRBV7-3 with TRBJ1-1; D perhaps matches TRBD1 (5 bases). There are 15 residues in the CDR3. CDR1 and CDR2 from the germline V gene are SGHTA and FQGTGA. V was pared by 5 bases and J by 0 bases, with 13 bases between. The CDR3 bases are TGTGCCAGCAGCCCAACGGGACTTTTGAACACTGAAGCTTTCTTT. It yields the protein CASSPTGLLNTEAFF. Looking up the rest from reference TRBV7-3 and TRBJ1-1 gives the full variable domain: GAGVSQTPSNKVTEKGKYVELRCDPISGHTALYWYRQSLGQGPEFLIYFQGTGAADDSGLPNDRFFAVRPEGSVSTLKIQRTERGDSAVYLCASSPTGLLNTEAFFGQGTRLTVV.

The V and J genes are TRBV4-3 and TRBJ1-5; D not resolved. The CDR3 spans 16 residues. Trimming took off 0 bases at V and 6 bases at J, with 15 bases between the two ends. Germline lookup yields CDR1 LGHNA and CDR2 YSLEER. CDR3 amino acids: CASSQDRGGVGQPQHF. The CDR3 nucleotides read TGCGCCAGCAGCCAAGATCGGGGAGGCGTTGGTCAGCCCCAGCATTTT.

This clone was seen a few times. The chain is built from TRBV15 and TRBJ1-2; D is undetermined. The germline gives CDR1 LNHNV, CDR2 YYDKDF (reference sequence). Trimming shortened V by 0 bases and J by 8 bases, and 13 bases separated the two germline ends. The CDR3 is 14 amino acids. The CDR3 nucleotides are TGTGCCACCAGCAGAGATCAAACGCCGGGGGGCTACACCTTC. Translation gives CATSRDQTPGGYTF.

This clone was recorded once. V usage is TRBV30 and J usage is TRBJ2-7; D gene ambiguous. This CDR3 region has 14 residues. The V gene lost 0 bases and the J gene lost 2 bases, with 11 bases spanning the gap. CDR1 GTSNPN and CDR2 SVGIG come from the germline V gene (reference sequence). DNA of the CDR3: TGTGCCTGGAGTGTATCGGTACAGACCTACGAGCAGTACTTC. It codes for CAWSVSVQTYEQYF.

This clone was recorded a few times. The chain combines TRBV3-1 (or the pseudogene TRBV3-2) with TRBJ2-3, with 8 bases lining up with TRBD1. CDR1 is LGHDT and CDR2 is YNNKEL in the germline V gene (reference sequence). J gave up 4 bases and V 0 bases, and 9 bases lay outside the gene matches. The CDR3 runs to 17 residues. CDR3 region: CASSQDHRGKTPDTQYF. The DNA of the CDR3 is TGTGCCAGCAGCCAAGATCACAGGGGGAAAACACCAGATACGCAGTATTTT.

In its sample, this clone was seen a few times. This chain uses TRBV7-6 with TRBJ2-7; no definite D call. The CDR3 runs to 15 residues. V was shortened by 6 bases and J by 0 bases, with 15 bases between the two germline ends. Germline CDR1 and CDR2: SGHVS and FNYEAQ. For the CDR3, the DNA is TGTGCCAGCAGACCCCGCCATGGGCCCTCCTACGAGCAGTACTTC. Translation gives CASRPRHGPSYEQYF.

The genes are TRBV24-1 and TRBJ2-3; D gene uncertain. The germline gives CDR1 KGHDR, CDR2 SFDVKD. The CDR3 loop spans 13 amino acids. With 4 bases removed from V and 8 bases from J, the gap between germline ends came to 12 bases. CDR3 nucleotides: TGTGCCACCAGTGAACGGTATCCACTTACGCAGTATTTT. As protein: CATSERYPLTQYF.